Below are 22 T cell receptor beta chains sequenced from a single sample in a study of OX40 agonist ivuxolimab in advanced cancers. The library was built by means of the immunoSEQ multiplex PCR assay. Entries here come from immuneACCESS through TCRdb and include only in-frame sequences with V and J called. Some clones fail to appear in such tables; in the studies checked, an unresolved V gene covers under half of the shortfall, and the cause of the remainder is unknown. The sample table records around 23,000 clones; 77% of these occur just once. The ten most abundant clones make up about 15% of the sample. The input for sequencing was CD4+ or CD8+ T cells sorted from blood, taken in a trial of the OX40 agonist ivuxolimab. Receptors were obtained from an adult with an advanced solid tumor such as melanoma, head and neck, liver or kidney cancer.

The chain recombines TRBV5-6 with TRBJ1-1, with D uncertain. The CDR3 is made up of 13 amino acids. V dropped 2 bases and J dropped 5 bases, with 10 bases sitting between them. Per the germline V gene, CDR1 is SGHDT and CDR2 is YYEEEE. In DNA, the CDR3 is TGTGCCAGCAGCTTCGGGGTGGGGACTGAAGCTTTCTTT. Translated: CASSFGVGTEAFF.

The CDR3: CASSPSRGRSSYEQYF. The DNA of the CDR3 is TGTGCCAGCAGCCCTTCCAGGGGGCGGAGCTCCTACGAGCAGTACTTC. The chain combines TRBV7-9 with TRBJ2-7; 8 nucleotides agree with TRBD1. CDR1 SEHNR and CDR2 FQNEAQ come from the germline V gene (reference sequence). After removal of 5 bases from V and 0 bases from J, the junction contained 9 bases not matched to a gene. CDR3 length: 16 amino acids.

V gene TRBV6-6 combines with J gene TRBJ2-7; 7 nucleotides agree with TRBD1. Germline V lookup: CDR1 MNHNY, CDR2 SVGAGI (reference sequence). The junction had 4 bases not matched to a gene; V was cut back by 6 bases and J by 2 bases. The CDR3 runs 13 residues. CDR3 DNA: TGTGCCAGCAGCCGACAGGGCACCTACGAGCAGTACTTC. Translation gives CASSRQGTYEQYF.

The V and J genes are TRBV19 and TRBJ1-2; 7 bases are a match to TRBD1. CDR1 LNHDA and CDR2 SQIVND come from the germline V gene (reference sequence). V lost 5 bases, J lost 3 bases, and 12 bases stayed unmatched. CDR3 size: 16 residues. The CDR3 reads CASSAQTGWLYYGYTF. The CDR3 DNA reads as TGTGCCAGTAGTGCCCAGACAGGGTGGTTGTACTATGGCTACACCTTC.

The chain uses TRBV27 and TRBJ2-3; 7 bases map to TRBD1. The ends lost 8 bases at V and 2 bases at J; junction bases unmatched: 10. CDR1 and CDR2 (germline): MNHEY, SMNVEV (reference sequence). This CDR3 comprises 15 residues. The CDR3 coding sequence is TGTGCCAGCCTCCCAGAGACAGGGACCACAGATACGCAGTATTTT. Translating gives CASLPETGTTDTQYF.

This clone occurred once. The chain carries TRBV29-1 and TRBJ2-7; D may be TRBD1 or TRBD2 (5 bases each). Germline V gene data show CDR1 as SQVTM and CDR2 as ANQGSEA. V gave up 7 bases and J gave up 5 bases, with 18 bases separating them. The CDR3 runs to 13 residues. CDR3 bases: TGCAGCGGCTTTGGAGGACGGACAAACGAGCAGTACTTC. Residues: CSGFGGRTNEQYF.

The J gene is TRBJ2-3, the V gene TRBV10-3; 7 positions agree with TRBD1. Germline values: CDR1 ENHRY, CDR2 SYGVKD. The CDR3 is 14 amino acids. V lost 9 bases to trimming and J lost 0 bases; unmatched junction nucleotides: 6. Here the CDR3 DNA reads TGTGCCATTAGGGGGCAGGTTAGCACAGATACGCAGTATTTT. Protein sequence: CAIRGQVSTDTQYF.

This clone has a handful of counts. CDR3 protein: CASRGPLWGETQYF. CDR3 nucleotide sequence: TGTGCCAGCAGGGGACCCCTGTGGGGAGAGACCCAGTACTTC. The chain recombines TRBV7-2 with TRBJ2-5; perhaps D is TRBD1 or TRBD2 (5 bases each). The V end was cut by 6 bases, the J end by 4 bases, with 15 bases between. In germline, CDR1 is SGHTA, CDR2 FQGNSA. The CDR3 runs 14 residues. The variable domain in full, with the rest retrieved from reference TRBV7-2 and TRBJ2-5, is GAGVSQSPSNKVTEKGKDVELRCDPISGHTALYWYRQSLGQGLEFLIYFQGNSAPDKSGLPSDRFSAERTGGSVSTLTIQRTQQEDSAVYLCASRGPLWGETQYFGPGTRLLVL.

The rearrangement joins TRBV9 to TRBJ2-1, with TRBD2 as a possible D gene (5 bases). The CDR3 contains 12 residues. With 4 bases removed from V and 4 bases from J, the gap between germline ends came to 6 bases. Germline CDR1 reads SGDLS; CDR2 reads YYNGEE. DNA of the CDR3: TGTGCCAGCAGCCGGGGATACAATGAGCAGTTCTTC. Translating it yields CASSRGYNEQFF.

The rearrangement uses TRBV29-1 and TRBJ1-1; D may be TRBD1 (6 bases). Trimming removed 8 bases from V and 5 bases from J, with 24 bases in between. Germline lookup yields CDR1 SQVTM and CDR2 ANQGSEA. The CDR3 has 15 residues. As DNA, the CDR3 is TGCAGCTCCCGGAGGGACATACCCCTTAGGACTGAAGCTTTCTTT. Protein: CSSRRDIPLRTEAFF.

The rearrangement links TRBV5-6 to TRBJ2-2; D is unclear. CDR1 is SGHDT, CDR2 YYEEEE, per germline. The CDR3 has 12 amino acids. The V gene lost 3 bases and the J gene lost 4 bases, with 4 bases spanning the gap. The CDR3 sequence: CASSSGTGELFF. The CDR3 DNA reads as TGTGCCAGCAGCTCCGGCACCGGGGAGCTGTTTTTT.

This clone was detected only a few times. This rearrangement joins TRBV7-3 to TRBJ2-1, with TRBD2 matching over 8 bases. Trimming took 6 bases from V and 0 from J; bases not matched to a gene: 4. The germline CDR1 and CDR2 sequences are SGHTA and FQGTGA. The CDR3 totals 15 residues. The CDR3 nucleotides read TGTGCCAGCAGACGCGGGGGGAGCTCCTACAATGAGCAGTTCTTC. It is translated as CASRRGGSSYNEQFF.

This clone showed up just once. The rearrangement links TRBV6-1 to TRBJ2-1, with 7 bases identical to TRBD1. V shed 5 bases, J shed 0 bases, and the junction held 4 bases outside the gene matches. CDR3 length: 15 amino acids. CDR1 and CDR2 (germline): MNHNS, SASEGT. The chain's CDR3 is CASSPDRASYNEQFF. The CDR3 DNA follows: TGTGCCAGCAGTCCAGACAGGGCCTCCTACAATGAGCAGTTCTTC.

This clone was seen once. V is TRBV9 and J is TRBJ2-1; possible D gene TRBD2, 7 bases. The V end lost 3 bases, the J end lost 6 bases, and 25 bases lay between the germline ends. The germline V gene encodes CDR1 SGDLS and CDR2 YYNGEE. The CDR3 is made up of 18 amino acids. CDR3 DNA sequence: TGTGCCAGCAGCGCTCACCGGGACCAAGGGGGGGTTCTCAATGAGCAGTTCTTC. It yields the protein CASSAHRDQGGVLNEQFF.

The CDR3 nucleotides read TGTGCCAGCAGTGAAGTCGCGGGGGGGCCATCGGATACGCAGTATTTT. It specifies CASSEVAGGPSDTQYF. The chain links TRBV6-1 to TRBJ2-3, with 9 bases lining up with TRBD2. The CDR3 has 16 residues. Trimming at V came to 1 base and at J to 6 bases, leaving 8 bases not matched to a gene. Germline V gene sequence: CDR1 MNHNS, CDR2 SASEGT.

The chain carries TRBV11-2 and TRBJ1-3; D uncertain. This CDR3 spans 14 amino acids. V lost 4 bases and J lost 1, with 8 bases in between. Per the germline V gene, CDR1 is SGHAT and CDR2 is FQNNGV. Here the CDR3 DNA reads TGTGCCAGCAGCTCAATGATGTCTGGAAACACCATATATTTT. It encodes CASSSMMSGNTIYF.

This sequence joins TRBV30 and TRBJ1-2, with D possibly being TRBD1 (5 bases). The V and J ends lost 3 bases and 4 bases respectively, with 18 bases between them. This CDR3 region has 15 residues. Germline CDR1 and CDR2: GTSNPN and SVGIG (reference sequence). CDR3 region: CAWSGDGLGPYGYTF. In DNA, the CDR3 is TGTGCCTGGAGCGGGGACGGACTCGGACCCTATGGCTACACCTTC.

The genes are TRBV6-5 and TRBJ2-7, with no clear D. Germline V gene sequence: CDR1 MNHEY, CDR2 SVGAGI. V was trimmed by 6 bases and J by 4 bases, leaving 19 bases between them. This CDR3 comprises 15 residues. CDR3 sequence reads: CASRTGIGPGYEQYF. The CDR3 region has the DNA TGTGCCAGCAGGACTGGGATCGGGCCGGGTTACGAGCAGTACTTC.

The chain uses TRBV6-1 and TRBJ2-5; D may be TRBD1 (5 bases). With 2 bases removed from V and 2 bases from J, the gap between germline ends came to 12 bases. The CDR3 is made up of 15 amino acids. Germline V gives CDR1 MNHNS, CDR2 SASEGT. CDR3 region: CASSETGHLQETQYF. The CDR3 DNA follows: TGTGCCAGCAGTGAAACTGGACACTTACAAGAGACCCAGTACTTC.

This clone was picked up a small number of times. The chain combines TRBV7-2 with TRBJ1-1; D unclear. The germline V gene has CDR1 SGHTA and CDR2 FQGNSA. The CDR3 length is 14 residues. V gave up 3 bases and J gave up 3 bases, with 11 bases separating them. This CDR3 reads CASSFEGSYTEAFF. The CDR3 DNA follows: TGTGCCAGCAGCTTCGAGGGCTCGTACACTGAAGCTTTCTTT.

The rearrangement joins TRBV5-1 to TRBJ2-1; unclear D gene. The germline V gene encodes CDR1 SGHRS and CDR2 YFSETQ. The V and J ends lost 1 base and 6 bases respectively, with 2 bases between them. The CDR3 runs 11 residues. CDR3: CASSLSNEQFF. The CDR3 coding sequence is TGCGCCAGCAGCTTGTCCAATGAGCAGTTCTTC.

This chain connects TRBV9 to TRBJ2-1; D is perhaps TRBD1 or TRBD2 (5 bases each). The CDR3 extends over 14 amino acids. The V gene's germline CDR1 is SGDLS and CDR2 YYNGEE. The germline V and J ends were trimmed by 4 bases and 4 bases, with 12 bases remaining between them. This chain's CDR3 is CASSLRDGYNEQFF. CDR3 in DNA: TGTGCCAGCAGCCTCCGGGACGGATACAATGAGCAGTTCTTC.